The present T cell receptor (beta chain) was sequenced within a study of blood T cell repertoires in COVID-19. Overall study: Sample material is recorded as cDNA or gDNA derived from T cells, B-cell-depleted T cells, or PBMCs.

The table came from immunoSEQ multiplex PCR; TCRdb's copy has only in-frame clones and leaves some out. This sample yields about 220,000 clones, of which 80% are seen a single time; 9.5% to 15% belongs to the top ten. The CDR3 sequence is 14 residues long. The germline V gene encodes CDR1 SGHDT and CDR2 YYEEEE. V lost 1 base to trimming and J lost 0 bases, with 8 bases between them. This chain connects TRBV5-6 to TRBJ2-7; D is possibly TRBD1 (6 bases). The sequence was obtained from a human donor in a cohort sampled during active COVID-19. The sample taken for sequencing was peripheral blood. CDR3 sequence (DNA): TGTGCCAGCAGCTTGTTGGACAGCTCCTACGAGCAGTACTTC. Translating gives CASSLLDSSYEQYF.